A single sample is the source of the 5 T cell receptor beta chains below, sequenced in a study of OX40 agonist ivuxolimab in advanced cancers. The method was immunoSEQ multiplex PCR; TCRdb's version includes in-frame clones alone and lacks a portion of them. The data contain about 93,000 clones, roughly 92% of them seen just once; the ten biggest clones take up approximately 2.4%. The sequencing used CD4+ or CD8+ T cells sorted from blood, collected in a trial of the OX40 agonist ivuxolimab. The receptors originated from an adult with an advanced solid tumor such as melanoma, head and neck, liver or kidney cancer.

CDR3 amino acids: CASSQSNEVGTQYF. The CDR3 DNA sequence: TGCGCCAGCAGCCAATCCAATGAAGTGGGGACGCAGTATTTT. The J gene is TRBJ2-3, the V gene TRBV4-3; D not resolved. V lost 2 bases and J 9 bases, leaving 15 bases between the germline ends. CDR1 and CDR2 from the germline V gene are LGHNA and YSLEER. The CDR3 has 14 residues.

The chain is built from TRBV11-2 and TRBJ2-1, with 10 bases fitting TRBD2. Germline CDR1 and CDR2: SGHAT and FQNNGV. Trimming took 4 bases from V and 0 from J; bases not matched to a gene: 6. The CDR3 is 17 residues long. In DNA, the CDR3 is TGTGCCAGCAGCTCTAGGACTAGCGGTAGCTCCTACAATGAGCAGTTCTTC. Protein product: CASSSRTSGSSYNEQFF.

The rearrangement uses TRBV6-5 and TRBJ2-5; D may be TRBD1 (6 bases). The CDR3 has 14 residues. Trimming pared 5 bases from V and 5 bases from J, leaving 15 bases between. Looked up from germline, CDR1 is MNHEY and CDR2 is SVGAGI. The CDR3 nucleotides are TGTGCCAGCAGTGTCGGGACATTTAGGGAGACCCAGTACTTC. Its translation: CASSVGTFRETQYF.

The CDR3, as DNA: TGTGCCAGCACCGTCGCGGGGACCGGGGCTGAAGCTTTCTTT. It encodes CASTVAGTGAEAFF. V usage is TRBV5-6 and J usage is TRBJ1-1; a weak D match, TRBD1 (5 bases). Trimming removed 6 bases from V and 6 bases from J, with 18 bases in between. The CDR3 covers 14 residues. The V gene's germline CDR1 is SGHDT and CDR2 YYEEEE. The complete variable domain, with remaining parts taken from reference TRBV5-6 and TRBJ1-1, reads DAGVTQSPTHLIKTRGQQVTLRCSPKSGHDTVSWYQQALGQGPQFIFQYYEEEERQRGNFPDRFSGHQFPNYSSELNVNALLLGDSALYLCASTVAGTGAEAFFGQGTRLTVV.

This chain joins TRBV6-5 and TRBJ1-5; TRBD1 aligns across 9 bases. Germline CDR1 is MNHEY and CDR2 is SVGAGI. V trimming: 6 bases; J trimming: 1 base; junction bases outside the gene matches: 4. This CDR3 is 15 amino acids long. Written as DNA, the CDR3 is TGTGCCAGCAGACGTACAGGGGGCAGCAATCAGCCCCAGCATTTT. Its protein is CASRRTGGSNQPQHF.